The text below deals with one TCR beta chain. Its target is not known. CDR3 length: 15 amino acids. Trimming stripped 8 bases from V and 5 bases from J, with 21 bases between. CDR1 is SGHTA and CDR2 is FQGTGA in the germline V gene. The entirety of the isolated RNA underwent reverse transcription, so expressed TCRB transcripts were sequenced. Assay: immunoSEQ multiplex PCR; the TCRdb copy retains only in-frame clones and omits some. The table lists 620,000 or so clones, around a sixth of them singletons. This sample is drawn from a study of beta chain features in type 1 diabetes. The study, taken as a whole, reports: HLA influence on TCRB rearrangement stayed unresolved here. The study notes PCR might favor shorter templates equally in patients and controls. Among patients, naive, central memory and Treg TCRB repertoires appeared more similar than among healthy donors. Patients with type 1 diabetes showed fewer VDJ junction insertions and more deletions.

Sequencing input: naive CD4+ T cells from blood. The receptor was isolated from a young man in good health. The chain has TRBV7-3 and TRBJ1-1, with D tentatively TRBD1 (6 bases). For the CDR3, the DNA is TGTGCCAGCGGGTACACGGCAGGGGCGCAAACTGAAGCTTTCTTT. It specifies CASGYTAGAQTEAFF. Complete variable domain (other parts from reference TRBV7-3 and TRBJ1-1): GAGVSQTPSNKVTEKGKYVELRCDPISGHTALYWYRQSLGQGPEFLIYFQGTGAADDSGLPNDRFFAVRPEGSVSTLKIQRTERGDSAVYLCASGYTAGAQTEAFFGQGTRLTVV.